The 13 T cell receptor beta chains reported below all come from one sample, sequenced in a study of blood T cell repertoires in COVID-19. Profiled with immunoSEQ multiplex PCR; TCRdb holds only in-frame clones, not every one. This sample has under 170,000 clones, with roughly nine tenths found just once. The sample taken for sequencing was peripheral blood. Every receptor here comes from a woman in her sixties with active or convalescent COVID-19.

V is TRBV9 and J is TRBJ1-5; D might be TRBD1 (6 bases). CDR3 length equals 20 residues. The germline V and J ends were trimmed by 4 bases and 5 bases, with 31 bases remaining between them. The germline V gene encodes CDR1 SGDLS and CDR2 YYNGEE. In DNA form, the CDR3 reads TGTGCCAGCAGCTCCACCTGTCCGGACAGCCGCTTGTACGGCGATCAGCCCCAGCATTTT. Protein product: CASSSTCPDSRLYGDQPQHF. Combining the CDR3 with reference TRBV9 and TRBJ1-5 gives the whole variable domain DSGVTQTPKHLITATGQRVTLRCSPRSGDLSVYWYQQSLDQGLQFLIQYYNGEERAKGNILERFSAQQFPDLHSELNLSSLELGDSALYFCASSSTCPDSRLYGDQPQHFGDGTRLSIL.

The rearrangement uses TRBV25-1 and TRBJ2-5; 7 bases match TRBD2. V lost 5 bases to trimming and J lost 2 bases; unmatched junction nucleotides: 17. CDR3 length: 18 amino acids. Germline V gives CDR1 MGHDK, CDR2 SYGVNS. Here the CDR3 DNA reads TGTGCCAGCAGTTTAAGTAGCGGACTAGGGTCGGGGCAAGAGACCCAGTACTTC. This sequence encodes CASSLSSGLGSGQETQYF.

This chain uses TRBV29-1 with TRBJ1-1; D unresolved. This CDR3 is built from 8 residues. Between the trimmed V and J ends, which lost 6 bases and 11 bases, there was a span of 7 bases. The germline gives CDR1 SQVTM, CDR2 ANQGSEA. The CDR3 region has the DNA TGCAGCGTGGCGGGGGCTTTCTTT. Amino acid sequence: CSVAGAFF.

V is TRBV19 and J is TRBJ2-7; 11 nucleotides agree with TRBD1. Germline V gives CDR1 LNHDA, CDR2 SQIVND (reference sequence). The CDR3 loop spans 13 amino acids. V lost 9 bases and J lost 5; bases outside the gene matches: 6. CDR3 residues: CASGQGARNEQYF. As DNA, the CDR3 is TGTGCCAGCGGACAGGGGGCGCGCAACGAGCAGTACTTC.

The chain is built from TRBV5-1 and TRBJ2-2; D remains unclear. The V gene lost 7 bases and the J gene lost 8 bases, with 12 bases spanning the gap. The CDR3 runs 12 residues. CDR1 and CDR2 (germline): SGHRS, YFSETQ. The CDR3 DNA sequence: TGCGCCAGCGTTCTATACCCTGGGGAGCTGTTTTTT. This translates into CASVLYPGELFF.

This rearrangement joins TRBV15 to TRBJ2-5; 11 bases map to TRBD1. The CDR3 covers 15 residues. Germline assignment: CDR1 LNHNV and CDR2 YYDKDF (reference sequence). Germline trimming cut 5 bases from V and 5 bases from J; bases unmatched to any gene: 7. The CDR3 DNA follows: TGTGCCACCAGCCTGGGACAGGGGGGTGTGGAGACCCAGTACTTC. Its translation is CATSLGQGGVETQYF.

The V and J genes are TRBV5-1 and TRBJ2-7; 7 bases are shared with TRBD1. Germline V gives CDR1 SGHRS, CDR2 YFSETQ. Trimming took 3 bases from V and 3 from J; bases not matched to a gene: 0. The CDR3 has 12 amino acids. CDR3 coding DNA: TGCGCCAGCAGCTGGGACAGCTACGAGCAGTACTTC. This gives the protein CASSWDSYEQYF. The whole variable domain, filled in from reference TRBV5-1 and TRBJ2-7, reads KAGVTQTPRYLIKTRGQQVTLSCSPISGHRSVSWYQQTPGQGLQFLFEYFSETQRNKGNFPGRFSGRQFSNSRSEMNVSTLELGDSALYLCASSWDSYEQYFGPGTRLTVT.

V and J are TRBV6-5 and TRBJ2-6; D is ambiguous. The germline V gene has CDR1 MNHEY and CDR2 SVGAGI. Trimming took 5 bases from V and 1 from J, leaving 6 bases between them. This CDR3 contains 14 residues. CDR3 in DNA: TGTGCCAGCAGTCCTATTTCTGGGGCCAACGTCCTGACTTTC. It yields the protein CASSPISGANVLTF.

The V and J genes are TRBV12-3 or TRBV12-4 and TRBJ2-3; a weak D match, TRBD2 (6 bases). Trimming took 6 bases from V and 6 from J, leaving 13 bases between them. This CDR3 has 13 amino acids. The CDR3 here is CASRSVAADTQYF. The CDR3 DNA reads as TGTGCCAGCAGATCCGTAGCGGCTGATACGCAGTATTTT.

This clone was picked up one time. The chain uses TRBV30 and TRBJ1-1; 9 bases are shared with TRBD1. The CDR3 totals 15 residues. Germline assignment: CDR1 GTSNPN and CDR2 SVGIG (reference sequence). V shed 3 bases, J shed 12 bases, and the junction held 17 bases outside the gene matches. The DNA for the CDR3 is TGTGCCTGGAGGCCCGTTCTAACGGGACAGGGTAAAACTTTCTTT. Its translation is CAWRPVLTGQGKTFF. Combining the CDR3 with reference TRBV30 and TRBJ1-1 gives the whole variable domain SQTIHQWPATLVQPVGSPLSLECTVEGTSNPNLYWYRQAAGRGLQLLFYSVGIGQISSEVPQNLSASRPQDRQFILSSKKLLLSDSGFYLCAWRPVLTGQGKTFFGQGTRLTVV.

The J gene is TRBJ1-2, the V gene TRBV6-5, with 10 bases lining up with TRBD1. The CDR3 is 16 amino acids. Germline V gene sequence: CDR1 MNHEY, CDR2 SVGAGI. The trim removed 2 bases at V and 8 bases at J, leaving 11 bases unmatched. Here the CDR3 reads CASSYTYGTGELGYTF. CDR3 bases: TGTGCCAGCAGTTACACATACGGGACAGGGGAATTGGGCTACACCTTC.

CDR3 loop: CASSQGTGDPGELFF. In DNA, the CDR3 is TGCGCCAGCAGCCAAGGGACAGGGGACCCCGGGGAGCTGTTTTTT. The chain combines TRBV4-3 with TRBJ2-2, with 9 bases identical to TRBD1. Unmatched junction bases numbered 3, after V lost 1 base and J lost 6 bases. Germline CDR1 reads LGHNA; CDR2 reads YSLEER. The CDR3 is made up of 15 amino acids.

This chain connects TRBV5-1 to TRBJ1-5; 7 nucleotides align to TRBD1. CDR3 length: 15 amino acids. CDR1 and CDR2 from the germline V gene are SGHRS and YFSETQ. J gave up 6 bases and V 0 bases, and 6 bases lay outside the gene matches. The CDR3 spells CASSLGDRDSQPQHF. CDR3 nucleotides: TGCGCCAGCAGCTTGGGGGACAGAGATTCTCAGCCCCAGCATTTT. Supplemented by reference TRBV5-1 and TRBJ1-5, the full variable domain reads KAGVTQTPRYLIKTRGQQVTLSCSPISGHRSVSWYQQTPGQGLQFLFEYFSETQRNKGNFPGRFSGRQFSNSRSEMNVSTLELGDSALYLCASSLGDRDSQPQHFGDGTRLSIL.